This T cell receptor beta chain is from a study of human T cells and chemical hapten exposure. Across the study: Each week of the roughly 23-week study, patients had diphenylcyclopropenone applied to the scalp.

Using its own MiXCR run on the RACE reads, TCRdb lists one record per CDR3 protein. The repertoire holds approximately 350,000 distinct CDR3 sequences, with under 8% as singletons. Per germline, CDR1 LGHDT and CDR2 YNNKEL (reference sequence). Trimming at V came to 5 bases and at J to 7 bases, leaving 3 bases not matched to a gene. The CDR3 runs 15 residues. Indicated time point: patch test 1, 2 weeks after DPC sensitization. As to treatment: therapeutic diphenylcyclopropenone sensitization with weekly scalp DPC. Researchers extracted total RNA from unfractionated whole blood. This sample comprised whole blood, obtained in connection with sensitization to the hapten diphenylcyclopropenone (DPC). The TCR sequence derives from a woman aged 18 to 35 with alopecia areata. Some clones in this sample may be carry-over from other donors' samples. The V gene is TRBV3-1, the J gene TRBJ2-1; 15 bases are shared with TRBD2. Here the CDR3 DNA reads TGTGCCAGCAGCTGGACTAGCGGGGGGGGAAATGAGCAGTTCTTC. Encoded protein: CASSWTSGGGNEQFF.